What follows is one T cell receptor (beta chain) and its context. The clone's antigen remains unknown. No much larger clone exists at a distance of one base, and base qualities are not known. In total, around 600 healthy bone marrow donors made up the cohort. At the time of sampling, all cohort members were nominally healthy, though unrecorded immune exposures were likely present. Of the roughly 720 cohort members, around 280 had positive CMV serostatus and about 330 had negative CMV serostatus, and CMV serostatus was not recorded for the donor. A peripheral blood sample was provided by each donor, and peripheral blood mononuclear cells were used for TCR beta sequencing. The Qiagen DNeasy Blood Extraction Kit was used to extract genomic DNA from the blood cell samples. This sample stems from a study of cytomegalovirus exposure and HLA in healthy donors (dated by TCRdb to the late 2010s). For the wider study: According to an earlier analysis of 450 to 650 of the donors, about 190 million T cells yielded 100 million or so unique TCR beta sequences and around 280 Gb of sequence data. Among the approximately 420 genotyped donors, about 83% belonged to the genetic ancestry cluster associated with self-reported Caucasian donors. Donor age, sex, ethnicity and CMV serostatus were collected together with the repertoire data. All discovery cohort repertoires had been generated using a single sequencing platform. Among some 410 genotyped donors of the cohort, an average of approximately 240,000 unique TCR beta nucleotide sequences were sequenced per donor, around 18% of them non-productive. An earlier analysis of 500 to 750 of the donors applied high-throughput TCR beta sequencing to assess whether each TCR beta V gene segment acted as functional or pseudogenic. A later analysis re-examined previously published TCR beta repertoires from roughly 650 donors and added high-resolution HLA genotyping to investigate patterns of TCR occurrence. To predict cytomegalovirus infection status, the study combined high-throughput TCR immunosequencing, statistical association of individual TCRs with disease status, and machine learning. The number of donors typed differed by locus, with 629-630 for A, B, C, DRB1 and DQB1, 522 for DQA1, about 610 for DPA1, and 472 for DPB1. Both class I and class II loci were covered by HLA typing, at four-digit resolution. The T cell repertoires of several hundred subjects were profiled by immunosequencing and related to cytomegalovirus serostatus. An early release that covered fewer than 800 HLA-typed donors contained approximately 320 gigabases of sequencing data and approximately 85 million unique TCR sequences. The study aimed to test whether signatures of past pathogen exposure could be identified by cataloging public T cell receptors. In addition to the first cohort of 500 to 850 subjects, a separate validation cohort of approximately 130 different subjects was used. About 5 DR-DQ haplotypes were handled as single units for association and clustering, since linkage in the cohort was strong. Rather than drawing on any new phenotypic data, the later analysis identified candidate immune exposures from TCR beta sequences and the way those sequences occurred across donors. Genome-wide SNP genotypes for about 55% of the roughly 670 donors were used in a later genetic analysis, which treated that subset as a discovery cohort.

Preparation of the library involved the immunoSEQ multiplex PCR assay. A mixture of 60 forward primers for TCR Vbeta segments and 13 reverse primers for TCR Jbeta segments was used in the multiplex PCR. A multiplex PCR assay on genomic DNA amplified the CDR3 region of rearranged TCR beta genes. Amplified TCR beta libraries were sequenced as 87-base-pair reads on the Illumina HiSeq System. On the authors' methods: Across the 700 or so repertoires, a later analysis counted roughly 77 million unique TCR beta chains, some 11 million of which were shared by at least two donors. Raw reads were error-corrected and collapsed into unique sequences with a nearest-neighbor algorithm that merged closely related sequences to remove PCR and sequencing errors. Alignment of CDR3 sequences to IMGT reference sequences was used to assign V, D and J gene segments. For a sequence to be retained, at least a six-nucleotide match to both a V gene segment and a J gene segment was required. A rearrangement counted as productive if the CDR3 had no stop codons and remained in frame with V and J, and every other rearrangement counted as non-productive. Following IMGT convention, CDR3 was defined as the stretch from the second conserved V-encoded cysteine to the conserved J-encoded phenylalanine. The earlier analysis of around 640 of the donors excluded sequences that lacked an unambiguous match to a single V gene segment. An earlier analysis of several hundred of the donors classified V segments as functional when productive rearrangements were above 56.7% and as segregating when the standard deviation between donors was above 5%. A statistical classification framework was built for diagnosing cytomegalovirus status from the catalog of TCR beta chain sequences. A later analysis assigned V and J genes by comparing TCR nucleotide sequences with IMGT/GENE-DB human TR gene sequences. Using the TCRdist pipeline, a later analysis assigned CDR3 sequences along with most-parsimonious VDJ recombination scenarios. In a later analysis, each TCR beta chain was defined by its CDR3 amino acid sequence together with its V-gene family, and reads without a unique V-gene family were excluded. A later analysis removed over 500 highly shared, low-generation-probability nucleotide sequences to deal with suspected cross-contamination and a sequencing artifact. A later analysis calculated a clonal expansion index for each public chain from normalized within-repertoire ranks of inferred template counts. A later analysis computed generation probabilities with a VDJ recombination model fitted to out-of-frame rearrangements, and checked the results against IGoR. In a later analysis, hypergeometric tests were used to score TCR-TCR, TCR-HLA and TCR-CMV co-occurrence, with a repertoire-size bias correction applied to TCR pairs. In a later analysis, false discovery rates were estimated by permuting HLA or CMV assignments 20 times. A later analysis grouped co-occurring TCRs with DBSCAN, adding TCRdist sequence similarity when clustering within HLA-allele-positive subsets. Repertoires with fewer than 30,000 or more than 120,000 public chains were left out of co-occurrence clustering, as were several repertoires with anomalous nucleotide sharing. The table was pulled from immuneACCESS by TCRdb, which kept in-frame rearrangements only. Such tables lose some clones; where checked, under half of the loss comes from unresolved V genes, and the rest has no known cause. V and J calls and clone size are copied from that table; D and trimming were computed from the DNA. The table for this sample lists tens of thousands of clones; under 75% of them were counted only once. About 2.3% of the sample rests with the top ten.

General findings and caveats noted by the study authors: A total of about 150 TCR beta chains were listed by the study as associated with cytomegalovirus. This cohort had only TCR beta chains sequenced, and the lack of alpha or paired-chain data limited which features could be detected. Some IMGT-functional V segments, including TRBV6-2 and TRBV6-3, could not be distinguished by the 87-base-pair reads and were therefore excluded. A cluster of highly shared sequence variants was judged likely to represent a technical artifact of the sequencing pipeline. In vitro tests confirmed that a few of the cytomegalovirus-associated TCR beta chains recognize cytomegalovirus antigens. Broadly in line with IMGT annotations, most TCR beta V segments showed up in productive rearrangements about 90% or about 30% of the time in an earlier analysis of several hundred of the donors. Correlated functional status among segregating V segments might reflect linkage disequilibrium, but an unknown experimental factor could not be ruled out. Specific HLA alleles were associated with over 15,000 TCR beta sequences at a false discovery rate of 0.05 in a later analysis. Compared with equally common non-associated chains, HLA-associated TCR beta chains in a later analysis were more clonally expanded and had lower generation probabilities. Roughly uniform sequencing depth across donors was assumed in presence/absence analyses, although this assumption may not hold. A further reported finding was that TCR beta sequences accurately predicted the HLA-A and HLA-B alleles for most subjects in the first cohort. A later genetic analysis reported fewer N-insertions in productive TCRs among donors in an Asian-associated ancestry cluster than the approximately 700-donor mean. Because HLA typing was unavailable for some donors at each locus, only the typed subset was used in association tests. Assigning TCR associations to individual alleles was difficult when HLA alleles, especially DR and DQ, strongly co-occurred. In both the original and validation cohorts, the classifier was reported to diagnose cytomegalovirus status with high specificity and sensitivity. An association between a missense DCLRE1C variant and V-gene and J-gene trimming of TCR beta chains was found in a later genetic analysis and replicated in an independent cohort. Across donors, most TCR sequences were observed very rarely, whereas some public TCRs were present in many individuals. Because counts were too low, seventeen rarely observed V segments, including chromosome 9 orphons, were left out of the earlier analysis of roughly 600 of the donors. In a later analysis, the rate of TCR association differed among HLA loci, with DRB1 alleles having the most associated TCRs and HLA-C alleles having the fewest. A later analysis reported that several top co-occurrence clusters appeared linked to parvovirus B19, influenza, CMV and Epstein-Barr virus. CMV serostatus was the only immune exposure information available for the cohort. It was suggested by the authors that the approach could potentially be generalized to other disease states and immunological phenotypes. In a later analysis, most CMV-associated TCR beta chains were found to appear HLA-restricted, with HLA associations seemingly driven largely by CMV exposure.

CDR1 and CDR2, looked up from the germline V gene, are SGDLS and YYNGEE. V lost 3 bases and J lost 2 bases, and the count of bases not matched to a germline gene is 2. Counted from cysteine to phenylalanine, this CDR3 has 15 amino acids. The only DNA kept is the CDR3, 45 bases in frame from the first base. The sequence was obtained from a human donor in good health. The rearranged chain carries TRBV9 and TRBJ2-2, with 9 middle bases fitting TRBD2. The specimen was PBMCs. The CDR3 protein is CASSGLAVNTGELFF. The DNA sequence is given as TGTGCCAGCAGCGGACTAGCGGTAAACACCGGGGAGCTGTTTTTT.